These 4 T cell receptor beta chains were all obtained from the same sample, sequenced in a study of radiotherapy plus CTLA-4 blockade in lung cancer. The data were produced by immunoSEQ multiplex PCR, yet TCRdb's version contains in-frame clones alone and is incomplete. The data show approximately 34,000 clones, with roughly 71% seen just once and around 4% held by the top ten. Here the sequenced sample was peripheral blood, taken from a patient treated with radiotherapy plus ipilimumab. These receptors were collected from a human donor with non-small cell lung cancer who had stable disease on radiotherapy plus ipilimumab.

This clone showed up just a few times. The rearrangement joins TRBV7-2 to TRBJ2-2; TRBD2 agrees at 10 bases. The germline CDR1 and CDR2 sequences are SGHTA and FQGNSA. V lost 4 bases, J lost 6 bases, and 2 bases stayed unmatched. The CDR3 covers 14 residues. This CDR3 is CASSSGTSAGELFF. In nucleotides, the CDR3 is TGTGCCAGCAGCTCCGGGACTAGCGCCGGGGAGCTGTTTTTT. Together with reference TRBV7-2 and TRBJ2-2, the CDR3 gives the full variable domain: GAGVSQSPSNKVTEKGKDVELRCDPISGHTALYWYRQSLGQGLEFLIYFQGNSAPDKSGLPSDRFSAERTGGSVSTLTIQRTQQEDSAVYLCASSSGTSAGELFFGEGSRLTVL.

This chain uses TRBV7-9 with TRBJ2-1, with 8 bases matching TRBD2. Germline V CDR1 and CDR2: SEHNR, FQNEAQ (reference sequence). The V and J ends lost 1 base and 1 base, in that order; junction bases with no gene match: 9. The CDR3 covers 18 residues. The CDR3 loop reads CASSLVRASGRSYNEQFF. The CDR3 nucleotides read TGTGCCAGCAGCTTAGTTCGGGCTAGCGGGCGTTCCTACAATGAGCAGTTCTTC.

The V and J genes are TRBV7-9 and TRBJ2-1, with D unclear. The length of the CDR3 is 12 residues. In germline, CDR1 is SEHNR, CDR2 FQNEAQ (reference sequence). The V and J ends lost 7 bases and 5 bases respectively, with 9 bases between them. CDR3 sequence (DNA): TGTGCCAGCATCGCTAGGGACAATGAGCAGTTCTTC. Residues: CASIARDNEQFF.

This clone was seen only a few times. CDR3 sequence: CASSKGHAPSRVNTEAFF. Here the CDR3 DNA reads TGTGCCAGCAGCAAAGGACATGCGCCTTCACGAGTGAACACTGAAGCTTTCTTT. This chain joins TRBV5-5 and TRBJ1-1; D possibly corresponds to TRBD1 (5 bases). V gave up 4 bases and J gave up 0 bases, with 22 bases separating them. Germline V gene lookup returns CDR1 SGHKS and CDR2 YYEKEE (reference sequence). The CDR3 spans 18 residues.